The T cell receptor (beta chain) described here comes from a study of blood T cells in healthy people across ages. Points from the study as a whole: The donors' CMV status was not determined, possibly confounding changes in expanded clonotypes. Bulk PBMC profiling left naive and antigen-experienced comparisons inconclusive. Long-lived donors had more naive CD4+ cells and higher diversity than aged donors.

Between the trimmed V and J ends, which lost 6 bases and 0 bases, there was a span of 18 bases. The germline CDR1 and CDR2 sequences are DFQATT and SNEGSKA (reference sequence). CDR3 size: 16 residues. A sample-barcoded 5' primer and a J-beta primer mix were used in a second PCR of roughly 6 to 11 cycles. TCRdb recomputed calls from the 5' RACE reads with MiXCR, one row per CDR3 protein. Here the sample spans 980,000 or so distinct CDR3 sequences, 45% to 50% being singletons. Comment on this clonotype: Its matching antigen is unknown.

The genes are TRBV20-1 and TRBJ1-5; D may be TRBD1 (6 bases). The clonotype originates from a man aged 25 to 40 in good health. Material for sequencing was blood. The CDR3: CSARRGGLYSNQPQHF. As DNA, the CDR3 is TGCAGTGCCCGAAGGGGGGGCCTGTATAGCAATCAGCCCCAGCATTTT.